The clone carrying this TCR beta chain appeared many times. What it recognizes is unknown. Germline V CDR1 and CDR2: MNHNS, SASEGT. CDR3 size: 14 residues. V was clipped by 6 bases and J by 0 bases, with 11 bases between them. The data originate from a study of regulatory T cells in long-lasting Graves disease. In the study overall: Graves' patients diagnosed newly had used antithyroid drugs under 3 months. General observations from the study: Not thyroid tissue but only peripheral blood was studied.

Relying on iRepertoire HTBI primers and Arm-PCR of CDR3 regions, the team built TCR beta libraries. Via MiXCR, TCRdb re-called the multiplex PCR reads, giving one row per CDR3 protein. The sample holds a few hundred thousand distinct CDR3 sequences, approximately 16% seen once. Time point here: newly diagnosed GD, antithyroid drugs for less than 3 months. PBMC-extracted RNA yielded the TCR library. Patients came from an endocrinology department in Xi'an, China. These data also featured in a second study, about T cells in Graves' hyperthyroidism and ophthalmopathy. That paper adds: The model foresaw ophthalmopathy a median around 6.8 months prior to onset.

This TCR came from a middle-aged woman with Graves disease. This specimen was peripheral blood mononuclear cells (PBMCs), taken at new diagnosis, from a patient treated with antithyroid drugs. The chain uses TRBV6-1 and TRBJ1-2; no reliable D call. CDR3 coding DNA: TGTGCCAGCAGAAACGACGGACCTAACTATGGCTACACCTTC. Its protein product is CASRNDGPNYGYTF.